This T cell receptor beta chain is drawn from a study of early T cells in non-severe SARS-CoV-2 infection. The CDR3 covers 16 residues. This clonotype was seen many times. TCRdb independently ran MiXCR on the 5' RACE reads; one entry per CDR3 protein. The data contain 55,000 to 75,000 distinct CDR3 sequences, approximately 8% of them singletons. This chain joins TRBV21-1 and TRBJ1-4. TRBV21-1 is a documented pseudogene. Sequenced sample: whole blood. The TCR sequence derives from an adult who was a healthcare worker with PCR-confirmed SARS-CoV-2 infection or an uninfected control (not recorded which). CDR3 coding DNA: TGTGCCAGCAGCAATGGGGTAGAAGAGACTAATGAAAAACTGTTTTTT. This gives the protein CASSNGVEETNEKLFF.